The 23 T cell receptor beta chains below all came from one sample that was sequenced in a study of regulatory T cells in long-lasting Graves disease. Sequencing libraries for TCR beta were prepared with iRepertoire HTBI primers and Arm-PCR of CDR3 regions. TCRdb independently ran MiXCR on the multiplex PCR reads; one entry per CDR3 protein. The sample consists of hundreds of thousands of distinct CDR3 sequences, under 20% of them appearing once. Time point described: newly diagnosed GD, antithyroid drugs for less than 3 months. PBMC RNA served as the TCR library source. Another study also made use of these data, one on T cells in Graves' hyperthyroidism and ophthalmopathy.

This specimen consisted of peripheral blood mononuclear cells (PBMCs), obtained at new diagnosis, from a patient treated with antithyroid drugs. Receptors were obtained from a woman aged 25 to 39 with Graves disease.

The chain recombines TRBV18 with TRBJ2-2, with 10 bases identical to TRBD1. CDR3 length: 17 residues. Per the germline V gene, CDR1 is KGHSH and CDR2 is LQKENI. V dropped 3 bases and J dropped 6; count of bases not matched to a gene: 10. The CDR3 protein is CASSPPDRGLVSGELFF. The CDR3 DNA reads TGTGCCAGCTCACCGCCCGACAGGGGGCTTGTCTCCGGGGAGCTGTTTTTT.

Concerning this clonotype itself: This could be a read error, since a much larger clone is one nucleotide away. V and J are TRBV7-9 and TRBJ2-1, with D possibly being TRBD2 (7 bases). The germline CDR1 and CDR2 sequences are SEHNR and FQNEAQ (reference sequence). Trimming left V 5 bases short and J 10 bases short, with 12 bases between. CDR3 length: 12 residues. CDR3 in DNA: TGTGCCAGCAGCGGGGGGGGCCACGAGCAGTTCTTC. Encoded protein: CASSGGGHEQFF. Complete variable domain (other parts from reference TRBV7-9 and TRBJ2-1): DTGVSQNPRHKITKRGQNVTFRCDPISEHNRLYWYRQTLGQGPEFLTYFQNEAQLEKSRLLSDRFSAERPKGSFSTLEIQRTEQGDSAMYLCASSGGGHEQFFGPGTRLTVL.

This clonotype was seen ten or more times. This chain joins TRBV27 and TRBJ2-5; perhaps TRBD2 as D (5 bases). Looked up from germline, CDR1 is MNHEY and CDR2 is SMNVEV (reference sequence). The V end was cut by 1 base, the J end by 5 bases, with 11 bases between. There are 14 residues in the CDR3. This CDR3 reads CASSLWGVAETQYF. CDR3 nucleotide sequence: TGTGCCAGCAGTTTATGGGGAGTTGCGGAGACCCAGTACTTC.

This rearrangement joins TRBV5-6 to TRBJ2-5; D unclear. Germline lookup yields CDR1 SGHDT and CDR2 YYEEEE. V lost 4 bases and J 1 base, leaving 17 bases between the germline ends. This CDR3 has 16 residues. CDR3: CASSLTGASGQETQYF. The CDR3 DNA sequence: TGTGCCAGCAGCCTTACCGGTGCGTCCGGCCAAGAGACCCAGTACTTC.

This clonotype was seen a handful of times. The chain employs TRBV3-1 and TRBJ2-2; no clear D gene. Trimming stripped 2 bases from V and 1 base from J, with 8 bases between. Germline V gene sequence: CDR1 LGHDT, CDR2 YNNKEL (reference sequence). The CDR3 length is 15 residues. CDR3 loop: CASSQRFWNTGELFF. The CDR3 nucleotides read TGTGCCAGCAGCCAAAGATTCTGGAACACCGGGGAGCTGTTTTTT.

This clonotype was found many times. The chain is built from TRBV5-1 and TRBJ2-7; TRBD1 is a possible D gene (6 bases). This CDR3 is 14 amino acids long. CDR1 and CDR2 (germline): SGHRS, YFSETQ. Trimming removed 2 bases at V and 6 bases at J, with 15 bases between. This chain's CDR3 is CASSLGGYSSEQYF. CDR3 DNA: TGCGCCAGCAGCTTAGGGGGATATTCAAGCGAGCAGTACTTC.

This CDR3 reads CASSIWRGTSWGYTF. The CDR3 region has the DNA TGTGCCAGTAGTATCTGGAGGGGCACTTCGTGGGGCTACACCTTC. The V gene is TRBV19, the J gene TRBJ1-2, with a weak D call TRBD1 (5 bases). The CDR3 totals 15 residues. Trimming left V 3 bases short and J 8 bases short, with 19 bases between. The germline gives CDR1 LNHDA, CDR2 SQIVND (reference sequence).

The sample holds many counts of this clonotype. The CDR3 protein is CASSLVATDGDTQYF. CDR3 nucleotide sequence: TGCGCCAGCAGCTTGGTGGCCACAGATGGAGATACGCAGTATTTT. This chain uses TRBV5-1 with TRBJ2-3; D remains unclear. V gave up 0 bases and J gave up 5 bases, with 13 bases separating them. From germline, CDR1 is SGHRS and CDR2 YFSETQ. There are 15 residues in the CDR3.

For this clonotype: The junction does not match germline at one end; this may be a read error. The rearrangement joins TRBV19 to TRBJ1-1; TRBD1 matches 11 bases. CDR3 length: 15 amino acids. Germline CDR1 reads LNHDA; CDR2 reads SQIVND (reference sequence). CDR3 loop: CASKDRGRRGTAAFF. In nucleotides, the CDR3 is TGTGCCAGCAAGGACAGGGGGCGCAGGGGAACTGCAGCTTTCTTT.

At least ten counts were recorded for this clonotype. The V and J genes are TRBV11-2 and TRBJ2-7; 11 positions agree with TRBD2. This CDR3 is built from 18 residues. The trim removed 5 bases at V and 6 bases at J, leaving 18 bases unmatched. Germline V gene data show CDR1 as SGHAT and CDR2 as FQNNGV. The CDR3 sequence: CASSLLTSGMGFGSEQYF. The CDR3 DNA reads as TGTGCCAGCAGCCTCCTGACTAGCGGGATGGGTTTTGGTTCCGAGCAGTACTTC.

The chain has TRBV4-1 and TRBJ2-1; 8 bases are shared with TRBD2. CDR3 length equals 15 residues. Trimming at V came to 0 bases and at J to 6 bases, leaving 4 bases not matched to a gene. The germline V gene has CDR1 MGHRA and CDR2 YSYEKL. The CDR3 nucleotides read TGCGCCAGCAGCCAAGAGTCTAGCGGGTTCAATGAGCAGTTCTTC. Its translation is CASSQESSGFNEQFF.

The rearrangement joins TRBV19 to TRBJ2-6; D is unclear. The germline V gene encodes CDR1 LNHDA and CDR2 SQIVND (reference sequence). The CDR3 has 14 residues. V lost 11 bases, J lost 1 base, and 12 bases lay in between. CDR3 sequence: CAGKDTSGANVLTF. CDR3 bases: TGTGCCGGAAAAGATACGTCTGGGGCCAACGTCCTGACTTTC.

This clonotype turned up a few times. This sequence joins TRBV7-9 and TRBJ2-5; TRBD1 aligns across 11 bases. Germline lookup yields CDR1 SEHNR and CDR2 FQNEAQ (reference sequence). Trimming removed 5 bases from V and 4 bases from J; junction bases left unmatched: 6. The CDR3 loop spans 15 amino acids. CDR3 sequence (DNA): TGTGCCAGCAGCGCCGGGGACAGGGGGGCAGAGACCCAGTACTTC. Translating it yields CASSAGDRGAETQYF. Using reference TRBV7-9 and TRBJ2-5 for the parts outside the CDR3, the full variable domain is DTGVSQNPRHKITKRGQNVTFRCDPISEHNRLYWYRQTLGQGPEFLTYFQNEAQLEKSRLLSDRFSAERPKGSFSTLEIQRTEQGDSAMYLCASSAGDRGAETQYFGPGTRLLVL.

With respect to this clonotype: Germline is not matched at one junction end, which may reflect a read error. The V call is TRBV2, the J call TRBJ2-1; D is undetermined. Per germline, CDR1 SNHLY and CDR2 FYNNEI. The CDR3 extends over 13 amino acids. CDR3 amino acids: CASRTKAYDEQFF. CDR3 sequence (DNA): TGTGCCAGCAGGACCAAGGCCTACGATGAGCAGTTCTTC.

For this clonotype: This likely stems from a read error, as it lies one base from a far larger clone. The chain couples TRBV11-1 to TRBJ2-1; 9 nucleotides line up with TRBD1. From germline, CDR1 is SGHAT and CDR2 FQDESV (reference sequence). This CDR3 region has 15 residues. Here the CDR3 DNA reads TGTGCCAGCAGCCCCGGGACAGGGACCTACGATGAGCAGTTCTTC. Translated, it gives CASSPGTGTYDEQFF.

This clonotype was seen ten or more times. The gene calls are TRBV12-3 or TRBV12-4 and TRBJ1-1, with no clear D. Trimming removed 7 bases from V and 1 base from J, with 13 bases in between. The CDR3 has 14 residues. The CDR3 sequence: CASILEVPNTEAFF. The CDR3 coding sequence is TGTGCCAGCATACTAGAGGTGCCGAACACTGAAGCTTTCTTT.

This clonotype was seen ten or more times. The rearrangement uses TRBV10-3 and TRBJ1-6; TRBD1 matches at 7 bases. The J segment lost 7 bases and the V segment lost 6 bases, leaving 12 bases of the junction unmatched. CDR1 and CDR2 (germline): ENHRY, SYGVKD. This CDR3 comprises 16 residues. The CDR3 loop reads CAIREREGQTNSPLHF. For the CDR3, the DNA is TGTGCCATCAGGGAAAGAGAGGGACAGACCAATTCACCCCTCCACTTT.

The chain has TRBV5-1 and TRBJ2-7; D may be TRBD2 (5 bases). Looked up from germline, CDR1 is SGHRS and CDR2 is YFSETQ. The CDR3 covers 16 residues. V was trimmed by 0 bases and J by 1 base, leaving 14 bases between them. In DNA, the CDR3 is TGCGCCAGCAGCTTGGGTGGAGCGGAAATATCCTACGAGCAGTACTTC. Translating it yields CASSLGGAEISYEQYF.

V and J are TRBV9 and TRBJ1-1, with D possibly matching TRBD1 (5 bases). Trimming removed 0 bases at V and 9 bases at J, with 9 bases between. Germline CDR1 SGDLS, CDR2 YYNGEE. The CDR3 runs to 12 residues. The chain's CDR3 is CASSVGTDKAFF. The CDR3 DNA sequence: TGTGCCAGCAGCGTAGGGACGGACAAAGCTTTCTTT.

This clonotype was counted ten times or more. The chain links TRBV7-9 to TRBJ1-1; D is perhaps TRBD1 (6 bases). The CDR3 spans 15 residues. V lost 5 bases and J 3 bases, leaving 16 bases between the germline ends. Germline V CDR1 and CDR2: SEHNR, FQNEAQ (reference sequence). CDR3 in amino acids: CASSARQDWYTEAFF. The CDR3, as DNA: TGTGCCAGCAGCGCCAGACAGGATTGGTACACTGAAGCTTTCTTT.

V gene TRBV9 combines with J gene TRBJ2-7; D is possibly TRBD2 (6 bases). Trimming removed 4 bases from V and 0 bases from J, with 17 bases in between. Germline CDR1 SGDLS, CDR2 YYNGEE. The CDR3 has 16 residues. In DNA form, the CDR3 reads TGTGCCAGCAGCCCGTCGGGGGAGAGGAGCTCCTACGAGCAGTACTTC. This encodes CASSPSGERSSYEQYF.

The J gene is TRBJ2-1, the V gene TRBV5-4; no clear D. The CDR3 spans 13 residues. Trimming stripped 1 base from V and 9 bases from J, with 11 bases between. The V gene's germline CDR1 is SGHNT and CDR2 YYREEE (reference sequence). The DNA for the CDR3 is TGTGCCAGCAGCTTGTCGGTGTTTGCTGAGCAGTTCTTC. Translation gives CASSLSVFAEQFF. The full variable domain, its missing parts supplied by reference TRBV5-4 and TRBJ2-1, is ETGVTQSPTHLIKTRGQQVTLRCSSQSGHNTVSWYQQALGQGPQFIFQYYREEENGRGNFPPRFSGLQFPNYSSELNVNALELDDSALYLCASSLSVFAEQFFGPGTRLTVL.

V and J are TRBV3-1 and TRBJ2-3; D gene unclear. Trimming took 1 base from V and 4 from J, leaving 6 bases between them. Germline assignment: CDR1 LGHDT and CDR2 YNNKEL (reference sequence). The CDR3 spans 13 residues. As DNA, the CDR3 is TGTGCCAGCAGCCAAGGTCCCCCAGATACGCAGTATTTT. Translated: CASSQGPPDTQYF.